These 14 T cell receptor beta chains originate from one sample sequenced in a study of T-cell reconstitution after alpha-beta-depleted transplantation in children. During its preparation, the TCRbeta library received unique molecular identifiers. TCRdb re-called the PCR reads with MiXCR, one entry per CDR3 protein. The sample contains some 70,000 distinct CDR3 sequences, around 4.7% of which appear only once. This sample comprised PBMCs, mostly from graft donor cells, obtained 180 days after TCRalphabeta/CD19-depleted stem cell transplant. Receptors were obtained from a boy in the first two years of life who had a stem cell transplant for acute myeloid leukemia, so the T cells may come from the graft donor.

This clonotype was detected many times. The chain couples TRBV9 to TRBJ2-1; the match to TRBD2 covers 8 bases. The ends lost 0 bases at V and 2 bases at J; junction bases unmatched: 7. The germline CDR1 and CDR2 sequences are SGDLS and YYNGEE. The CDR3 contains 17 residues. The CDR3 spells CASSVAWVSGAYNEQFF. For the CDR3, the DNA is TGTGCCAGCAGCGTAGCTTGGGTTAGCGGGGCCTACAATGAGCAGTTCTTC.

This clonotype was found many times. This CDR3 reads CASSSIRDRDGYTF. In nucleotides, the CDR3 is TGTGCCAGCAGTTCAATCCGGGACAGGGATGGCTACACCTTC. This chain uses TRBV11-3 with TRBJ1-2; 9 nucleotides line up with TRBD1. After removal of 6 bases from V and 6 bases from J, the junction contained 8 bases not matched to a gene. Looked up from germline, CDR1 is SGHNT and CDR2 is YENEEA. This CDR3 is 14 amino acids long.

This clonotype was counted ten times or more. The chain has TRBV12-3 or TRBV12-4 and TRBJ1-1; 7 nucleotides agree with TRBD1. The CDR3 totals 13 residues. V was clipped by 2 bases and J by 7 bases; unmatched bases: 4. For the CDR3, the DNA is TGTGCCAGCAGTTTAACCAGGGGGTTTGAAGCTTTCTTT. It codes for CASSLTRGFEAFF.

This clonotype was picked up many times. The chain couples TRBV7-2 to TRBJ1-2; a weak D match, TRBD1 (5 bases). Per germline, CDR1 SGHTA and CDR2 FQGNSA. CDR3 length: 13 amino acids. The V gene lost 1 base and the J gene lost 6 bases, with 9 bases spanning the gap. CDR3 in DNA: TGTGCCAGCAGCTTAGGACAGAGGGATGGCTACACCTTC. It encodes CASSLGQRDGYTF.

This clonotype was counted many times. V gene TRBV12-3 or TRBV12-4 combines with J gene TRBJ1-2, with 8 bases aligning to TRBD1. The CDR3 sequence is 13 residues long. J gave up 7 bases and V 5 bases, and 6 bases lay outside the gene matches. DNA for the CDR3: TGTGCCAGCAGTATTGGGACAGGCGCTGGCTACACCTTC. This translates into CASSIGTGAGYTF.

This clonotype was counted ten times or more. The chain uses TRBV12-3 or TRBV12-4 and TRBJ2-7; TRBD2 might be the D (6 bases). This CDR3 region has 13 residues. Between the trimmed V and J ends, which lost 4 bases and 2 bases, there was a span of 9 bases. CDR3 in DNA: TGTGCCAGCAGTTCCGGGGGAACCTACGAGCAGTACGTC. Residues: CASSSGGTYEQYV.

This clonotype qualifies as medium-sized. The V call is TRBV5-1, the J call TRBJ2-3, with 14 bases fitting TRBD2. Looked up from germline, CDR1 is SGHRS and CDR2 is YFSETQ. Trimming took 3 bases from V and 0 from J; bases not matched to a gene: 3. The CDR3 is made up of 17 amino acids. CDR3 bases: TGCGCCAGCAGCTCGACTAGCGGGGGGGCAAGCACAGATACGCAGTATTTT. Amino acid sequence: CASSSTSGGASTDTQYF.

At least ten counts were recorded for this clonotype. The chain joins TRBV7-9 to TRBJ2-2, with D unresolved. This CDR3 is 14 amino acids long. Trimming removed 9 bases from V and 0 bases from J, with 11 bases in between. CDR1 is SEHNR, CDR2 FQNEAQ, per germline (reference sequence). The CDR3 loop reads CASPGPTNTGELFF. The DNA for the CDR3 is TGTGCCAGTCCCGGGCCCACGAACACCGGGGAGCTGTTTTTT.

This clonotype was seen many times. The chain combines TRBV5-1 with TRBJ2-2; 10 nucleotides align to TRBD1. The V and J ends lost 3 bases and 7 bases, in that order; junction bases with no gene match: 6. The CDR3 consists of 15 residues. Per the germline V gene, CDR1 is SGHRS and CDR2 is YFSETQ. The DNA of the CDR3 is TGCGCCAGCAGCTGGGGACAGGGGAACTTCGGGGAGCTGTTTTTT. Encoded protein: CASSWGQGNFGELFF. The complete variable domain, with remaining parts taken from reference TRBV5-1 and TRBJ2-2, reads KAGVTQTPRYLIKTRGQQVTLSCSPISGHRSVSWYQQTPGQGLQFLFEYFSETQRNKGNFPGRFSGRQFSNSRSEMNVSTLELGDSALYLCASSWGQGNFGELFFGEGSRLTVL.

This clonotype has at least ten counts. The chain couples TRBV20-1 to TRBJ2-7; 7 bases align to TRBD2. The CDR3 runs 14 residues. V was pared by 6 bases and J by 0 bases, with 8 bases of the junction left unmatched. Per the germline V gene, CDR1 is DFQATT and CDR2 is SNEGSKA (reference sequence). CDR3 protein: CSASQRGPSYEQYF. Written as DNA, the CDR3 is TGCAGTGCCTCACAGCGGGGACCCTCCTACGAGCAGTACTTC.

This clonotype has ten or more counts. The rearrangement uses TRBV12-3 or TRBV12-4 and TRBJ1-2, with 7 bases matching TRBD1. This CDR3 comprises 14 residues. V trimming: 5 bases; J trimming: 8 bases; junction bases outside the gene matches: 11. CDR3 residues: CASSQTGNRDGYTF. Here the CDR3 DNA reads TGTGCCAGCAGTCAGACAGGGAATCGAGACGGCTACACCTTC.

This clonotype was detected many times. The chain has TRBV18 and TRBJ2-2; maybe TRBD1 (7 bases). Germline lookup yields CDR1 KGHSH and CDR2 LQKENI. This CDR3 region has 19 residues. The V end lost 2 bases, the J end lost 4 bases, and 23 bases lay between the germline ends. The CDR3 is CASSPSIPSRQGGTGELFF. The CDR3 DNA follows: TGTGCCAGCTCACCATCTATCCCGTCCCGCCAGGGGGGCACCGGGGAGCTGTTTTTT.

This clonotype showed up many times. The chain has TRBV12-3 or TRBV12-4 and TRBJ2-3, with D possibly matching TRBD1 (5 bases). The germline V and J ends were trimmed by 7 bases and 5 bases, with 19 bases remaining between them. The CDR3 has 15 amino acids. The CDR3 nucleotides are TGTGCCAGCACCCCGCAGGGAAAGGTCTTAGATACGCAGTATTTT. This translates into CASTPQGKVLDTQYF.

Ten or more counts support this clonotype. The gene calls are TRBV5-4 and TRBJ2-7; D perhaps matches TRBD1 (6 bases). The CDR3 extends over 13 amino acids. V shed 1 base and J shed 3 bases, with 8 bases lying between them. In germline, CDR1 is SGHNT, CDR2 YYREEE (reference sequence). The CDR3 sequence: CASSLIGGYEQYV. CDR3 nucleotide sequence: TGTGCCAGCAGCTTGATAGGGGGCTACGAGCAGTACGTC.